The entry that follows covers one TCR beta chain sequence. The data originate from a study of blood T cell repertoires in COVID-19. Looking at the study overall: The United States, Italy and Spain supplied acute and convalescent COVID-19 samples.

Trimming removed 1 base from V and 0 bases from J; junction bases left unmatched: 2. Germline CDR1 LGHNA, CDR2 YSLEER. The CDR3 spans 16 residues. Per the study methods: From reference gene primer amplification, estimates of nucleated cell counts were derived. Measured with immunoSEQ multiplex PCR; TCRdb has only the in-frame clones, and not every one. V and J calls and clone size follow that table, whereas D and trimming were derived from the DNA. The sample lists about 160,000 clones, 70% to 85% occurring once. The sequencing input was peripheral blood. The genes are TRBV4-3 and TRBJ2-1; TRBD2 agrees at 8 bases. The TCR comes from a woman at least 80 years old with acute or convalescent COVID-19. CDR3 sequence reads: CASSQAGGFSYNEQFF. In DNA, the CDR3 is TGCGCCAGCAGCCAAGCGGGAGGGTTCTCCTACAATGAGCAGTTCTTC.